The TCR beta chain described here comes from a study of cytomegalovirus exposure and HLA in healthy donors. Study-wide background: Samples from HLA-typed donors yielded 65 million to 90 million unique TCRs in an early data release.

CDR3 length: 18 residues. CDR1 is MNHNS and CDR2 is SASEGT in the germline V gene. Trimming took 0 bases from V and 0 from J; bases not matched to a gene: 7. The PCR ran on 60 Vbeta and 13 Jbeta primers. Profiling relied on immunoSEQ multiplex PCR, and the TCRdb table lists in-frame clones only, not all of them. This repertoire shows over 85,000 clones, 60% to 80% found once; its top ten account for 7.5% to 9%. The gene calls are TRBV6-1 and TRBJ1-5; 8 bases match TRBD1. Sequencing input: PBMCs. The clonotype was recovered from a female donor in good health and CMV-seronegative. The CDR3 protein is CASSEAGTGSYSNQPQHF. In DNA form, the CDR3 reads TGTGCCAGCAGTGAAGCCGGGACAGGATCATATAGCAATCAGCCCCAGCATTTT.